The 10 T cell receptor beta chains below were found in one sample sequenced in a study of T cell responses to AZD1222 COVID-19 vaccine (dated by TCRdb to the early 2020s). Reading the label with the study, this specimen's time point is: baseline before first vaccination. The treatment or condition label here, explained by the study, means: meningococcal conjugate vaccine given as trial control. The library relied on the immunoSEQ multiplex PCR assay. As stored in TCRdb, this immuneACCESS dataset retains in-frame rearrangements with V and J assigned. A fraction of the clones does not appear; measured against another copy, unresolved V genes explain less than half of the discrepancy, and the remainder lacks a known reason. In this sample the table shows approximately 120,000 clones, around 90% of which occur a single time. Of the sample, roughly 12% is held by the ten largest clones. Sequenced material: peripheral blood, taken on day 0 of MenACWY control vaccination. All receptors derive from an adult in good health.

The chain is built from TRBV11-3 and TRBJ2-5; D unclear. This CDR3 has 12 amino acids. Germline V CDR1 and CDR2: SGHNT, YENEEA. V lost 3 bases, J lost 2 bases, and 4 bases lay in between. The CDR3 is CASSLQQETQYF. CDR3 nucleotide sequence: TGTGCCAGCAGCTTGCAACAAGAGACCCAGTACTTC.

V is TRBV6-5 and J is TRBJ2-7; 9 bases line up with TRBD1. The CDR3 runs 14 residues. Germline CDR1 reads MNHEY; CDR2 reads SVGAGI. V gave up 4 bases and J gave up 3 bases; unmatched junction bases: 4. CDR3 sequence reads: CASSSDRGGYEQYF. The CDR3, as DNA: TGTGCCAGCAGTTCGGACAGGGGAGGCTACGAGCAGTACTTC.

V usage is TRBV6-6 and J usage is TRBJ1-2, with a possible D match to TRBD1 (5 bases). Trimming stripped 4 bases from V and 8 bases from J, with 11 bases between. This CDR3 has 12 residues. Germline V CDR1 and CDR2: MNHNY, SVGAGI (reference sequence). Here the CDR3 reads CASSFKGVGYTF. In DNA, the CDR3 is TGTGCCAGCAGTTTTAAAGGGGTGGGCTACACCTTC.

The chain links TRBV2 to TRBJ1-4; D remains ambiguous. V was pared by 5 bases and J by 0 bases, with 10 bases between. The CDR3 contains 15 residues. Germline values: CDR1 SNHLY, CDR2 FYNNEI. In DNA form, the CDR3 reads TGTGCCAGCAGTAGTCAGTCCACAACTAATGAAAAACTGTTTTTT. This codes for CASSSQSTTNEKLFF.

CDR3 coding DNA: TGTGCCAGCAGCCGAGCGGGGGGCATACGTACGGATGAGCAGTTCTTC. Protein sequence: CASSRAGGIRTDEQFF. The chain employs TRBV5-5 and TRBJ2-1; 9 positions agree with TRBD2. The CDR3 sequence is 16 residues long. V dropped 4 bases and J dropped 8; count of bases not matched to a gene: 13. Germline values: CDR1 SGHKS, CDR2 YYEKEE (reference sequence).

This rearrangement joins TRBV5-6 to TRBJ1-1; maybe TRBD1 (5 bases). The CDR3 is 14 residues long. The V and J ends lost 0 bases and 4 bases respectively, with 10 bases between them. Germline CDR1 and CDR2: SGHDT and YYEEEE. The CDR3 is CASSLAPGGTEAFF. The CDR3 DNA reads as TGTGCCAGCAGCTTGGCACCCGGGGGCACTGAAGCTTTCTTT.

The chain recombines TRBV12-5 with TRBJ1-1; 10 positions match TRBD1. The J segment lost 11 bases and the V segment lost 4 bases, leaving 4 bases of the junction unmatched. Germline lookup yields CDR1 LGHNT and CDR2 FRNRAP. The CDR3 runs to 12 residues. CDR3 region: CASGSSDRGAFF. The CDR3 DNA is TGTGCTAGTGGTTCCTCGGACAGGGGGGCTTTCTTT.

About this clone itself: The same CDR3 can be traced to other DNA sequences in this sample. The J gene is TRBJ1-1, the V gene TRBV9; possibly TRBD1 for D (6 bases). V gave up 2 bases and J gave up 4 bases, with 9 bases separating them. Per germline, CDR1 SGDLS and CDR2 YYNGEE. The CDR3 extends over 13 amino acids. The CDR3 region is CASSVTGSTEAFF. CDR3 bases: TGTGCCAGCAGCGTTACAGGGTCCACTGAAGCTTTCTTT.

The chain recombines TRBV28 with TRBJ2-4; 9 nucleotides match TRBD1. Germline V gene sequence: CDR1 MDHEN, CDR2 SYDVKM. The CDR3 is 14 residues long. V was pared by 1 base and J by 7 bases, with 2 bases of the junction left unmatched. CDR3: CASSLYGTGNIQYF. CDR3 DNA: TGTGCCAGCAGTTTATACGGGACAGGGAACATTCAGTACTTC.

This chain uses TRBV30 with TRBJ1-5; weak D call: TRBD1 (5 bases). Trimming left V 3 bases short and J 4 bases short, with 10 bases between. Germline assignment: CDR1 GTSNPN and CDR2 SVGIG (reference sequence). The CDR3 covers 13 residues. CDR3 sequence: CAWSRDVNQPQHF. CDR3 DNA sequence: TGTGCCTGGAGCAGGGACGTGAATCAGCCCCAGCATTTT.